The present entry profiles one TCR beta chain with its context. Its antigen is not identified. TCRdb itself ran the 5' RACE reads through MiXCR, one entry per CDR3 protein. The sample carries hundreds of thousands of distinct CDR3 sequences, around 6% recorded once. These data originate in a study of identical twins. The CDR3 is 16 residues long. Trimming cost V 5 bases and J 0 bases, with 14 bases left between them. Germline CDR1 and CDR2: PRHDT and FYEKMQ (reference sequence). Findings and limits, study-wide: Findings came from cross-sectional statistics, without long-term follow-up of donors. Cord blood beta clonotypes that were abundant carried fewer insertions, and memory repertoires showed no such trend. Invariant MAIT and iNKT cells are populations that could partly confound zero-insertion analyses. With beta out-of-frame sequences, excess sharing by twins was weaker.

This TCR was recovered from a man aged 18 to 29 in good health. The sequenced sample consisted of naive T cells sorted from blood. The chain carries TRBV13 and TRBJ1-3; no firm D call. CDR3 in amino acids: CASSINPNFSGNTIYF. DNA for the CDR3: TGTGCCAGCAGCATCAACCCTAACTTCTCTGGAAACACCATATATTTT.